These 27 T cell receptor beta chains were sequenced from one sample in a study of vaccination effects on CD4 cells after COVID-19. Sequenced by immunoSEQ multiplex PCR; TCRdb stores in-frame clones only, minus some. The data contain around 60,000 clones, more than 60% of them seen just once; the ten biggest clones take up approximately 2.8%. A 10-day culture period preceded the isolation of CD4+ T cells. Their antigen targets remain unknown. This material consisted of CD4+ T cells from PBMCs cultured without peptide, taken before COVID-19 vaccination. The receptors shown here come from a human donor who received a COVID-19 vaccine.

In this sample, this clone turned up a few times. This rearrangement joins TRBV19 to TRBJ1-2, with a possible D match to TRBD1 (5 bases). V lost 5 bases, J lost 8 bases, and 9 bases lay in between. CDR3 size: 11 residues. Germline CDR1 and CDR2: LNHDA and SQIVND (reference sequence). The CDR3 sequence: CASSSRVGYTF. CDR3 DNA: TGTGCCAGTAGTTCCAGGGTCGGCTACACCTTC.

J is TRBJ2-1 and V is TRBV5-1, with TRBD2 matching over 13 bases. From germline, CDR1 is SGHRS and CDR2 YFSETQ. There are 16 residues in the CDR3. V shed 4 bases and J 7 bases; nucleotides not matched to a gene: 8. CDR3 sequence (DNA): TGCGCCAGCAGCCGCTGGACTAGCGGGGGTTCGAATGAGCAGTTCTTC. It specifies CASSRWTSGGSNEQFF. The full variable domain, in which reference TRBV5-1 and TRBJ2-1 provide the parts outside the CDR3, is KAGVTQTPRYLIKTRGQQVTLSCSPISGHRSVSWYQQTPGQGLQFLFEYFSETQRNKGNFPGRFSGRQFSNSRSEMNVSTLELGDSALYLCASSRWTSGGSNEQFFGPGTRLTVL.

This chain joins TRBV5-1 and TRBJ2-5; 9 bases match TRBD1. In germline, CDR1 is SGHRS, CDR2 YFSETQ. The V gene end was trimmed by 4 bases and the J gene end by 6 bases; junction bases not matched to a gene: 10. The CDR3 has 15 residues. CDR3 bases: TGCGCCAGCAGCACGGGACAGGGTGGCCTAAAGACCCAGTACTTC. It translates to CASSTGQGGLKTQYF.

The chain couples TRBV5-1 to TRBJ2-5, with D unresolved. The CDR3 contains 13 residues. Germline V gene sequence: CDR1 SGHRS, CDR2 YFSETQ. V shed 0 bases and J shed 5 bases, with 8 bases lying between them. The CDR3: CASSLGGSETQYF. DNA of the CDR3: TGCGCCAGCAGCTTGGGTGGGTCCGAGACCCAGTACTTC. The whole variable domain, filled in from reference TRBV5-1 and TRBJ2-5, reads KAGVTQTPRYLIKTRGQQVTLSCSPISGHRSVSWYQQTPGQGLQFLFEYFSETQRNKGNFPGRFSGRQFSNSRSEMNVSTLELGDSALYLCASSLGGSETQYFGPGTRLLVL.

The rearrangement uses TRBV30 and TRBJ1-2; no clear D gene. The germline gives CDR1 GTSNPN, CDR2 SVGIG (reference sequence). The germline V and J ends were trimmed by 0 bases and 5 bases, with 10 bases remaining between them. CDR3 length: 13 residues. CDR3 region: CAWSVLSSYGYTF. In DNA form, the CDR3 reads TGTGCCTGGAGTGTACTCAGTTCATATGGCTACACCTTC.

V and J are TRBV4-1 and TRBJ1-1; TRBD1 might be the D (5 bases). V lost 1 base and J 0 bases, leaving 15 bases between the germline ends. The CDR3 has 17 residues. CDR1 and CDR2 (germline): MGHRA, YSYEKL. The CDR3 DNA sequence: TGCGCCAGCAGCCAAGGACTTCTGGGACGGTTGAACACTGAAGCTTTCTTT. Translated, it gives CASSQGLLGRLNTEAFF.

V usage is TRBV24-1 and J usage is TRBJ2-1; D call uncertain. Trimming cost V 4 bases and J 0 bases, with 6 bases left between them. The CDR3 is 14 amino acids. Germline V lookup: CDR1 KGHDR, CDR2 SFDVKD. The CDR3 spells CATSDRYSYNEQFF. CDR3 bases: TGTGCCACCAGTGACAGGTACTCCTACAATGAGCAGTTCTTC.

This clone was observed a few times. The J gene is TRBJ2-1, the V gene TRBV2; 8 bases agree with TRBD1. The CDR3 contains 15 residues. V lost 5 bases to trimming and J lost 6 bases; unmatched junction nucleotides: 9. Germline CDR1 SNHLY, CDR2 FYNNEI. The CDR3 bases are TGTGCCAGCAGTCCCGGGACAGGTCAGGTCAATGAGCAGTTCTTC. Amino acid sequence: CASSPGTGQVNEQFF.

The chain is built from TRBV6-5 and TRBJ2-1; 12 nucleotides align to TRBD2. The junction had 1 base not matched to a gene; V was cut back by 0 bases and J by 7 bases. This CDR3 is built from 15 residues. Germline lookup yields CDR1 MNHEY and CDR2 SVGAGI. The CDR3 loop reads CASSYSLAGGNEQFF. CDR3 DNA sequence: TGTGCCAGCAGTTACTCGCTAGCGGGGGGGAATGAGCAGTTCTTC.

The chain is built from TRBV6-5 and TRBJ1-2; no definite D call. The CDR3 is 14 amino acids. The V end lost 4 bases, the J end lost 4 bases, and 13 bases lay between the germline ends. Germline-derived CDR1 and CDR2 are MNHEY and SVGAGI. The CDR3 region has the DNA TGTGCCAGCAGTTCAAACCTCATTTCCTATGGCTACACCTTC. It specifies CASSSNLISYGYTF.

This chain's CDR3 is CASSLFKALNSPLHF. The DNA for the CDR3 is TGTGCCAGCAGTTTATTCAAAGCCCTTAATTCACCCCTCCACTTT. The V call is TRBV28, the J call TRBJ1-6; no reliable D call. V dropped 1 base and J dropped 6 bases, with 10 bases sitting between them. The CDR3 runs 15 residues. Germline CDR1 is MDHEN and CDR2 is SYDVKM.

The chain links TRBV7-2 to TRBJ2-2, with D unclear. CDR1 is SGHTA, CDR2 FQGNSA, per germline. V was pared by 2 bases and J by 0 bases, with 7 bases between. This CDR3 is built from 15 residues. CDR3 in DNA: TGTGCCAGCAGCTTACGTTCAGCGAACACCGGGGAGCTGTTTTTT. It encodes CASSLRSANTGELFF.

The rearrangement links TRBV10-1 to TRBJ1-1, with D possibly being TRBD1 (5 bases). Germline CDR1 and CDR2: WNHNN and SYGVQD (reference sequence). Trimming pared 6 bases from V and 0 bases from J, leaving 8 bases between. CDR3 length: 13 residues. The CDR3 DNA reads TGCGCCAGCAGGGACAACATGAACACTGAAGCTTTCTTT. It specifies CASRDNMNTEAFF.

The rearrangement uses TRBV5-5 and TRBJ2-7; 13 bases are a match to TRBD2. This CDR3 comprises 15 residues. Trimming at V came to 4 bases and at J to 4 bases, leaving 5 bases not matched to a gene. Germline V gene data show CDR1 as SGHKS and CDR2 as YYEKEE (reference sequence). The CDR3 DNA reads TGTGCCAGCAGCAACCAACTAGCGGGGGGGTACGAGCAGTACGTC. This gives the protein CASSNQLAGGYEQYV.

In DNA form, the CDR3 reads TGTGCCTGGAGTGTAATAAGCCACGGACAGTATAACTCTGGGGCCAACGTCCTGACTTTC. It codes for CAWSVISHGQYNSGANVLTF. The rearrangement joins TRBV30 to TRBJ2-6; possibly TRBD1 for D (6 bases). The germline V and J ends were trimmed by 0 bases and 0 bases, with 21 bases remaining between them. Per the germline V gene, CDR1 is GTSNPN and CDR2 is SVGIG (reference sequence). The CDR3 has 20 residues. Full variable domain (remainder filled in from reference TRBV30 and TRBJ2-6): SQTIHQWPATLVQPVGSPLSLECTVEGTSNPNLYWYRQAAGRGLQLLFYSVGIGQISSEVPQNLSASRPQDRQFILSSKKLLLSDSGFYLCAWSVISHGQYNSGANVLTFGAGSRLTVL.

The rearrangement joins TRBV24-1 to TRBJ1-2, with D maybe TRBD1 (5 bases). Germline V gene data show CDR1 as KGHDR and CDR2 as SFDVKD. The CDR3 covers 13 residues. V dropped 3 bases and J dropped 7 bases, with 11 bases sitting between them. The CDR3 region has the DNA TGTGCCACCAGTGATAGCAGGGTGGCTGGCTACACCTTC. Its protein product is CATSDSRVAGYTF.

The V gene is TRBV9, the J gene TRBJ1-6, with D hard to call. The CDR3 extends over 15 amino acids. CDR1 SGDLS and CDR2 YYNGEE come from the germline V gene. V was shortened by 1 base and J by 8 bases, with 13 bases between the two germline ends. CDR3 sequence: CASSVLAEGYSPLHF. The CDR3 bases are TGTGCCAGCAGCGTATTGGCCGAGGGTTATTCACCCCTCCACTTT.

The chain recombines TRBV18 with TRBJ2-2, with D possibly TRBD1 on 5 matching bases. Trimming removed 3 bases from V and 3 bases from J, with 11 bases in between. The CDR3 extends over 15 amino acids. Germline V gene lookup returns CDR1 KGHSH and CDR2 LQKENI. CDR3 in amino acids: CASSPQRGDTGELFF. As DNA, the CDR3 is TGTGCCAGCTCACCGCAAAGGGGTGACACCGGGGAGCTGTTTTTT.

The chain joins TRBV27 to TRBJ2-3; 12 bases align to TRBD2. Germline CDR1 is MNHEY and CDR2 is SMNVEV (reference sequence). With V trimmed by 5 bases and J by 5 bases, 11 bases remained unmatched. The CDR3 is 17 residues long. The CDR3 loop is CASSRGSSGGAKDTQYF. The CDR3 DNA is TGTGCCAGCAGTCGGGGCTCTAGCGGGGGGGCCAAAGATACGCAGTATTTT.

The rearrangement joins TRBV6-2 or TRBV6-3 to TRBJ2-7; D gene uncertain. The V end lost 4 bases, the J end lost 0 bases, and 7 bases lay between the germline ends. This CDR3 is built from 13 residues. Germline CDR1 and CDR2: MNHEY and SVGEGT. The CDR3 spells CASSFPNSYEQYV. CDR3 nucleotide sequence: TGTGCCAGCAGTTTCCCGAACTCCTACGAGCAGTACGTC.

The chain joins TRBV24-1 to TRBJ2-1, with D possibly TRBD2 on 6 matching bases. V was shortened by 2 bases and J by 7 bases, with 20 bases between the two germline ends. The CDR3 has 17 residues. CDR1 is KGHDR and CDR2 is SFDVKD in the germline V gene. The CDR3 reads CATSDSPTRGLRNEQFF. CDR3 bases: TGTGCCACCAGTGATTCCCCGACTAGAGGCCTTAGGAATGAGCAGTTCTTC.

The gene calls are TRBV13 and TRBJ2-7; 8 positions agree with TRBD1. V dropped 2 bases and J dropped 6; count of bases not matched to a gene: 15. Germline V gives CDR1 PRHDT, CDR2 FYEKMQ (reference sequence). This CDR3 has 17 amino acids. CDR3: CASSLQTDRVLDGEQYV. In nucleotides, the CDR3 is TGTGCCAGCAGCTTACAAACGGACAGGGTTCTTGATGGCGAGCAGTACGTC.

This rearrangement joins TRBV30 to TRBJ1-4; 10 bases are shared with TRBD1. Germline CDR1 is GTSNPN and CDR2 is SVGIG (reference sequence). The CDR3 covers 16 residues. Unmatched junction bases numbered 10, after V lost 2 bases and J lost 7 bases. The DNA of the CDR3 is TGTGCCTGGAGTCCTAAAACCGGGACAGGGGCTGAAAAACTGTTTTTT. Protein: CAWSPKTGTGAEKLFF.

The rearrangement uses TRBV14 and TRBJ2-1, with 10 positions matching TRBD2. This CDR3 is 17 amino acids long. CDR1 and CDR2 from the germline V gene are SGHDN and FVKESK. With 2 bases clipped from V and 2 bases from J, the junction kept 6 bases outside the gene matches. CDR3 DNA sequence: TGTGCCAGCAGCCAACTACTGAGCGGGGGGGCCTACAATGAGCAGTTCTTC. Translation: CASSQLLSGGAYNEQFF.

This chain connects TRBV29-1 to TRBJ2-1; D unresolved. CDR3 size: 15 residues. With 3 bases removed from V and 6 bases from J, the gap between germline ends came to 18 bases. Germline CDR1 and CDR2: SQVTM and ANQGSEA. CDR3 sequence (DNA): TGCAGCGTTGACATACAGAGACCCACATTCAATGAGCAGTTCTTC. It codes for CSVDIQRPTFNEQFF.

V usage is TRBV9 and J usage is TRBJ1-6; TRBD1 matches at 7 bases. The CDR3 covers 14 residues. Looked up from germline, CDR1 is SGDLS and CDR2 is YYNGEE. The trim removed 3 bases at V and 6 bases at J, leaving 3 bases unmatched. The CDR3 DNA is TGTGCCAGCAGCGGACAGGGAAGTAATTCACCCCTCCACTTT. Protein product: CASSGQGSNSPLHF.

This clone was seen a few times. This chain joins TRBV2 and TRBJ2-2; D unresolved. The V gene's germline CDR1 is SNHLY and CDR2 FYNNEI. Trimming pared 7 bases from V and 4 bases from J, leaving 10 bases between. The CDR3 loop spans 13 amino acids. CDR3 loop: CASKLDLTGELFF. CDR3 DNA sequence: TGTGCCAGCAAATTGGATCTCACCGGGGAGCTGTTTTTT.